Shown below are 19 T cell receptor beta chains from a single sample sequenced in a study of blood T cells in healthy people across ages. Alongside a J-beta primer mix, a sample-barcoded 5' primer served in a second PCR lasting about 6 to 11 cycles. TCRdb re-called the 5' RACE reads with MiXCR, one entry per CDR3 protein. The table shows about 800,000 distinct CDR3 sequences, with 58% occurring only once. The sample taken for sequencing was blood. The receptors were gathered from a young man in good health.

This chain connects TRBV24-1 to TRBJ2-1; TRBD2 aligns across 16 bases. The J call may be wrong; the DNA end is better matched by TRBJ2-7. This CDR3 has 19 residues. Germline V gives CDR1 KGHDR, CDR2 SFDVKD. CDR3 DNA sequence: TGTGCCACCAGTTCTCCGGGACTAGCGGGAGGGGGCTCCTACAATGAGCAGTACTTC. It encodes CATSSPGLAGGGSYNEQYF.

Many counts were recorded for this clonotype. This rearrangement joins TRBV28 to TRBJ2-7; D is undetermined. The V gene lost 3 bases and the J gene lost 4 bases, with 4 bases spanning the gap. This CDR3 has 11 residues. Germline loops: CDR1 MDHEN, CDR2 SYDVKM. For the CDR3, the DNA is TGTGCCAGCAGTTTTCGTTACGAGCAGTACTTC. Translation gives CASSFRYEQYF.

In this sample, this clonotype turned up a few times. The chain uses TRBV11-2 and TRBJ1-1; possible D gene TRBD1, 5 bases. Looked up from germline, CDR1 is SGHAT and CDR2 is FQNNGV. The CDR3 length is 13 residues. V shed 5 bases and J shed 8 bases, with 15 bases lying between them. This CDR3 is CASSKEAGVEAFF. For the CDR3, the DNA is TGTGCCAGCAGCAAAGAGGCGGGGGTCGAAGCTTTCTTT.

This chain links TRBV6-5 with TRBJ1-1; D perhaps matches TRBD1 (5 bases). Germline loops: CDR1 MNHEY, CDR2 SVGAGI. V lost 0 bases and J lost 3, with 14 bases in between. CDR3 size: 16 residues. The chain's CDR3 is CASSYSGTGRHTEAFF. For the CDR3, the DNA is TGTGCCAGCAGTTACTCAGGGACGGGCCGACACACTGAAGCTTTCTTT.

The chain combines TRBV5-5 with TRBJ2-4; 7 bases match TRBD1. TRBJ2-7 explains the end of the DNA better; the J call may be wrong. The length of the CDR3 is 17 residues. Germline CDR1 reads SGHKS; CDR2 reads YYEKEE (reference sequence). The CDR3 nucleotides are TGTGCCAGCAGCTCGAAGTGGTATCCGGGACAGATCTACGAGCAGTACTTC. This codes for CASSSKWYPGQIYEQYF.

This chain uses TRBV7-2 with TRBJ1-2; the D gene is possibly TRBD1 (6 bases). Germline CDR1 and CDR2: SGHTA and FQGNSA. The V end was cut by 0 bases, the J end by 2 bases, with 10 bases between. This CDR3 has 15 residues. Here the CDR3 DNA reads TGTGCCAGCAGCTTAGCTTCAGGGGCCAACTATGGCTACACCTTC. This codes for CASSLASGANYGYTF.

The CDR3 DNA is TGTGCCAGCAGCTGGGTCGGGAGTCAAGAGACCCAGTACTTC. Protein: CASSWVGSQETQYF. The chain uses TRBV6-7 and TRBJ2-5, with a weak D call TRBD2 (6 bases). TRBV6-7 is assigned to the ORF class and has an uncertain function. The V end was cut by 6 bases, the J end by 2 bases, with 13 bases between. The CDR3 has 14 residues.

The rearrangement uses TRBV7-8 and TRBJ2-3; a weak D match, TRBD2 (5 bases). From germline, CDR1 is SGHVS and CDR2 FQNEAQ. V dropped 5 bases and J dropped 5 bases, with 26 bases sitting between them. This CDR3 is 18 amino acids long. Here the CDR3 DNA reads TGTGCCAGCAGCACTAGATTGCGGTCCGTCTTCTTGTTAGATACGCAGTATTTT. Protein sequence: CASSTRLRSVFLLDTQYF.

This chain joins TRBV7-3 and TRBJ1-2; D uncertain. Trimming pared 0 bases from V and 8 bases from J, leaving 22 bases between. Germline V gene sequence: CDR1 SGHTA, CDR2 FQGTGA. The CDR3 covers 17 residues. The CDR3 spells CASSLTRLDPGRYGYTF. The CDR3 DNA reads TGTGCCAGCAGCTTAACACGGCTGGACCCGGGTCGATACGGCTACACCTTC.

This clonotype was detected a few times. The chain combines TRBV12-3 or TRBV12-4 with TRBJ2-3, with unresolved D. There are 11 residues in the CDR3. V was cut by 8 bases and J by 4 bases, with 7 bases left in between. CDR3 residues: CASGISDTQYF. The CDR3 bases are TGTGCCAGCGGTATTTCAGATACGCAGTATTTT.

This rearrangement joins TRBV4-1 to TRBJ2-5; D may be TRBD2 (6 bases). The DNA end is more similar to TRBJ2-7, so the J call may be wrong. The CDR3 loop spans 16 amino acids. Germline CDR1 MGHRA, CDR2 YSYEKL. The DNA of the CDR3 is TGCGCCAGCAGCCAAGATCAGGCGGGGACGAACTACGAGCAGTACTTC. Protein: CASSQDQAGTNYEQYF.

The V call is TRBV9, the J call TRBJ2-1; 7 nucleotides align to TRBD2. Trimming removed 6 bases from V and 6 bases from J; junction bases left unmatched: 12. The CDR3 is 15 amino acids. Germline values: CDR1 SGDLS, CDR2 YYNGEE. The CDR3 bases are TGTGCCAGCACCCTGGGACGAGCGGGGATCAATGAGCAGTTCTTC. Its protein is CASTLGRAGINEQFF.

The CDR3 loop is CASSFQGYGYTF. The CDR3 DNA sequence: TGTGCCAGCAGTTTTCAGGGTTATGGCTACACCTTC. This chain connects TRBV12-3 or TRBV12-4 to TRBJ1-2; D is perhaps TRBD1 (5 bases). Trimming took 3 bases from V and 5 from J, leaving 7 bases between them. The CDR3 sequence is 12 residues long.

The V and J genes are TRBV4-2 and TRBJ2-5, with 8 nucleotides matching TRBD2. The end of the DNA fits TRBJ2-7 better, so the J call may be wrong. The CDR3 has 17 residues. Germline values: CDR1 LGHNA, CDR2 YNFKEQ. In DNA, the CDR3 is TGTGCCAGCAGCCCATCCCAGGGCGCGGGAGGCAATTACGAGCAGTACTTC. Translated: CASSPSQGAGGNYEQYF.

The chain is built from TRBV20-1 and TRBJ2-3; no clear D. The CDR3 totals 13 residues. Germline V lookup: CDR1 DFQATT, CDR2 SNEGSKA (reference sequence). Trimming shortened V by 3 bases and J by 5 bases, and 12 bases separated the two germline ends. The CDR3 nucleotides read TGCAGTGCTAGTAAGATGGGTCAAGATACGCAGTATTTT. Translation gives CSASKMGQDTQYF.

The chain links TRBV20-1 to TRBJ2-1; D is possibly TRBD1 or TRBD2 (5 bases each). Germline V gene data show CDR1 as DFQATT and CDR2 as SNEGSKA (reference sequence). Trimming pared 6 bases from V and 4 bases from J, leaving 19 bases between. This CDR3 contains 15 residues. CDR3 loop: CSAPDRDRMYNEQFF. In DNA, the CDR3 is TGCAGTGCCCCGGACCGGGACCGAATGTACAATGAGCAGTTCTTC.

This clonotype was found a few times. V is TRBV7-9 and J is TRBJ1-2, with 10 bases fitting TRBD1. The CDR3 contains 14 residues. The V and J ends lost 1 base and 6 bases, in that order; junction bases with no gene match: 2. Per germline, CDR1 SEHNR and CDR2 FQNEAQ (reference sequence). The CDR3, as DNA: TGTGCCAGCAGCTTAGGGGACAGGGGAAATGGCTACACCTTC. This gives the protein CASSLGDRGNGYTF. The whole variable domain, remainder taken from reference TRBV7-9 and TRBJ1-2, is DTGVSQNPRHKITKRGQNVTFRCDPISEHNRLYWYRQTLGQGPEFLTYFQNEAQLEKSRLLSDRFSAERPKGSFSTLEIQRTEQGDSAMYLCASSLGDRGNGYTFGSGTRLTVV.

CDR3 region: CASSVGTGVQKLFF. Written as DNA, the CDR3 is TGTGCCAGCAGCGTAGGGACAGGAGTTCAAAAACTGTTTTTT. This chain links TRBV9 with TRBJ1-4; 7 nucleotides agree with TRBD1. CDR1 SGDLS and CDR2 YYNGEE come from the germline V gene. J gave up 9 bases and V 0 bases, and 5 bases lay outside the gene matches. The CDR3 runs 14 residues.

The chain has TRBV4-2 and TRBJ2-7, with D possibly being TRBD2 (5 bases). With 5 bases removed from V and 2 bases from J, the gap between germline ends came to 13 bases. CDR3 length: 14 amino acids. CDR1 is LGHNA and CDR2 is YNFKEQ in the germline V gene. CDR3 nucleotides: TGTGCCAGCAGCGTTCGAGCGGTGACCTACGAGCAGTACTTC. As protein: CASSVRAVTYEQYF.